This TCR beta chain was obtained from a study of blood T cell repertoires in COVID-19. Repertoires were generated with immunoSEQ multiplex PCR, while TCRdb's copy carries only in-frame clones and drops some. The sample consists of tens of thousands of clones, about 90% of them appearing once. Germline CDR1 MNHEY, CDR2 SVGEGT. Trimming removed 1 base from V and 1 base from J; junction bases left unmatched: 3. There are 15 residues in the CDR3. The source is a human donor in a cohort sampled during active COVID-19. J is TRBJ1-1 and V is TRBV6-2 or TRBV6-3; TRBD1 matches at 7 bases. Material: peripheral blood. CDR3 coding DNA: TGTGCCAGCAGTTACTTACAGGGGACGAACACTGAAGCTTTCTTT. Translation gives CASSYLQGTNTEAFF.